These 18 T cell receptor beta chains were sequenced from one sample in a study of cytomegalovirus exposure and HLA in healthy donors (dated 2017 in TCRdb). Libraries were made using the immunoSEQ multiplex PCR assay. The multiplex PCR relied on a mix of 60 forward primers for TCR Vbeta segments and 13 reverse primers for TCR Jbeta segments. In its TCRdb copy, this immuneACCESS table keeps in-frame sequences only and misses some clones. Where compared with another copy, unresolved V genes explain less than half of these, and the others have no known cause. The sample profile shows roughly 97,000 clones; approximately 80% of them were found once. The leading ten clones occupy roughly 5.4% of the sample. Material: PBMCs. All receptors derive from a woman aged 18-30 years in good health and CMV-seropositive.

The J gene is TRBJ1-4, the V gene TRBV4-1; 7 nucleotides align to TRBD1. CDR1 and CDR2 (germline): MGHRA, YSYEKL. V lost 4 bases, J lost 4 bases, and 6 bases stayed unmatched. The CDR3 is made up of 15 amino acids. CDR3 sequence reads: CASSRETGINEKLFF. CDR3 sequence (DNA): TGCGCCAGCAGCCGCGAGACAGGGATTAATGAAAAACTGTTTTTT.

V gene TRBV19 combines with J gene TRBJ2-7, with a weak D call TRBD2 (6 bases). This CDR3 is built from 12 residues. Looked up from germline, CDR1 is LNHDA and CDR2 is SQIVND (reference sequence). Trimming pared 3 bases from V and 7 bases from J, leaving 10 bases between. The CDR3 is CASSIWGGEQYF. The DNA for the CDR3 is TGTGCCAGTAGTATTTGGGGAGGAGAGCAGTACTTC.

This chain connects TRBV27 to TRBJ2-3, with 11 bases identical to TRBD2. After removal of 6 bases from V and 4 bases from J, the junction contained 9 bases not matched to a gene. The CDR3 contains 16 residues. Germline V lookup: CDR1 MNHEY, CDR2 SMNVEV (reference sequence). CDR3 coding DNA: TGTGCCAGCAGCCTCATAGCGGGAGGGCCCGCAGATACGCAGTATTTT. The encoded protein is CASSLIAGGPADTQYF.

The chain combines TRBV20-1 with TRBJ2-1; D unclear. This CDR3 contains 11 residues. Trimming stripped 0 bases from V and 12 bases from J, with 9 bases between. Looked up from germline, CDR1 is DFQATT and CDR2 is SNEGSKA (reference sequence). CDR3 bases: TGCAGTGCTAGAGATTGGAGCCGGCAGTTCTTC. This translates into CSARDWSRQFF.

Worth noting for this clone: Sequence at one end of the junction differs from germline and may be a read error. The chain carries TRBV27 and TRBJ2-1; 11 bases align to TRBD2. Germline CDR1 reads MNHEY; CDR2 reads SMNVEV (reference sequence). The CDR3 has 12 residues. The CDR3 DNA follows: TGTGCCAGCAGGTTAGCGGGAGGGCCCGCTGTCTTC. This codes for CASRLAGGPAVF.

The CDR3 is CLDTPKQFF. CDR3 nucleotides: TGTCTCGACACCCCCAAGCAGTTCTTC. V gene TRBV19 combines with J gene TRBJ2-1, with no clear D. CDR1 LNHDA and CDR2 SQIVND come from the germline V gene (reference sequence). This CDR3 contains 9 residues. The full variable domain, completed using reference TRBV19 and TRBJ2-1, is DGGITQSPKYLFRKEGQNVTLSCEQNLNHDAMYWYRQDPGQGLRLIYYSQIVNDFQKGDIAEGYSVSREKKESFPLTVTSAQKNPTAFYLCLDTPKQFFGPGTRLTVL.

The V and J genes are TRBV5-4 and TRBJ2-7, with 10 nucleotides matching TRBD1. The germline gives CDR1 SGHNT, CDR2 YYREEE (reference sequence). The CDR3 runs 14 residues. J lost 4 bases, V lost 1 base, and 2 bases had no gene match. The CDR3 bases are TGTGCCAGCAGCTTGTCGGGACAGGGGTACGAGCAGTACTTC. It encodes CASSLSGQGYEQYF.

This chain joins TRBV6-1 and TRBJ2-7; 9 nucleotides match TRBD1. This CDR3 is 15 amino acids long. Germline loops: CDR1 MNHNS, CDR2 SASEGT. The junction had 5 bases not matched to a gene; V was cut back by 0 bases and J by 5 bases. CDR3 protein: CASSEARDRVHEQYF. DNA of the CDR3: TGTGCCAGCAGTGAAGCTAGGGACAGGGTCCACGAGCAGTACTTC.

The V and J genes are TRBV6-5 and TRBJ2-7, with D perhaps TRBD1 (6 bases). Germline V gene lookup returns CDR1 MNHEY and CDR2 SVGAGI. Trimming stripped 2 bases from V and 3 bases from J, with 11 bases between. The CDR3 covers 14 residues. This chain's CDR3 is CASSYTTGLYEQYF. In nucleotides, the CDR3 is TGTGCCAGCAGTTACACGACAGGTCTCTACGAGCAGTACTTC.

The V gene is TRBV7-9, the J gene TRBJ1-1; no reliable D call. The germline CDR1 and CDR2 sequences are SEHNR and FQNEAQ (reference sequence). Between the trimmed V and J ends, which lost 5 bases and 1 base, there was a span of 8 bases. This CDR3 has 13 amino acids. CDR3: CASSHISNTEAFF. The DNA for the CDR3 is TGTGCCAGCAGCCACATCTCGAACACTGAAGCTTTCTTT. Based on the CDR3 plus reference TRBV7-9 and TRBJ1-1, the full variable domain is DTGVSQNPRHKITKRGQNVTFRCDPISEHNRLYWYRQTLGQGPEFLTYFQNEAQLEKSRLLSDRFSAERPKGSFSTLEIQRTEQGDSAMYLCASSHISNTEAFFGQGTRLTVV.

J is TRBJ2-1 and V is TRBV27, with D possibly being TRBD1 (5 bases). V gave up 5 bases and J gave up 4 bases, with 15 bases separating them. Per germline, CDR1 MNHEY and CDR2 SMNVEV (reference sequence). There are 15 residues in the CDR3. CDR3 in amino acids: CASSPGRALYNEQFF. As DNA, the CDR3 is TGTGCCAGCAGTCCTGGCAGGGCCTTGTACAATGAGCAGTTCTTC.

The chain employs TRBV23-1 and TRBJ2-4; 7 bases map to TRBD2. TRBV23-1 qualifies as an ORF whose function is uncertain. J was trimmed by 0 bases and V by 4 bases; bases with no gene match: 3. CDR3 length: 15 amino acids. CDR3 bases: TGCGCCAGCAGTCCTTGGGGGGGAGCCAAAAACATTCAGTACTTC. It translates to CASSPWGGAKNIQYF.

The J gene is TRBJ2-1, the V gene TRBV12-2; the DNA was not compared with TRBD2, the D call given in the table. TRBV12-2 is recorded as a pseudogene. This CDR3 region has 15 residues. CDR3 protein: CASRSPGLGNNEQFF. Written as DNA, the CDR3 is TGTGCAAGTCGCTCACCGGGACTAGGAAACAATGAGCAGTTCTTC.

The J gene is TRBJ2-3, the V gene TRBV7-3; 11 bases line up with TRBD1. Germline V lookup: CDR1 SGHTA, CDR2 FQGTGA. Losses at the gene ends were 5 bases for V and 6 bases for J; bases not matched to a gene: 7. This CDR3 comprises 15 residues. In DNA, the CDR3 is TGTGCCAGCAGCCCAGGGACAGGGGGATGGGATACGCAGTATTTT. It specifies CASSPGTGGWDTQYF.

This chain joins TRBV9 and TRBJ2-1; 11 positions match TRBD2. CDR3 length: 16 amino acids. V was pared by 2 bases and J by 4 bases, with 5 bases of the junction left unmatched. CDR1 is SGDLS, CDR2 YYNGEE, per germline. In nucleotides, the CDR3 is TGTGCCAGCAGCGTCCTAGCGGGAGGTGGGTACAATGAGCAGTTCTTC. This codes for CASSVLAGGGYNEQFF.

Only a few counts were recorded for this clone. The CDR3: CSVQGLAGADTQYF. The CDR3 DNA sequence: TGCAGCGTTCAGGGACTAGCGGGAGCAGATACGCAGTATTTT. The gene calls are TRBV29-1 and TRBJ2-3; 14 nucleotides agree with TRBD2. The CDR3 has 14 amino acids. Germline CDR1 SQVTM, CDR2 ANQGSEA. V gave up 5 bases and J gave up 4 bases; unmatched junction bases: 2.

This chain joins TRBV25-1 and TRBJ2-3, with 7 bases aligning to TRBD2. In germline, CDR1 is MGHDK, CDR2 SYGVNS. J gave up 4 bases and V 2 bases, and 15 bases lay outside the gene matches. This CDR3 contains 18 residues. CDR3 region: CASSEEGSGGIRSDTQYF. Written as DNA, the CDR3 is TGTGCCAGCAGTGAAGAGGGTTCGGGGGGAATCAGGTCAGATACGCAGTATTTT.

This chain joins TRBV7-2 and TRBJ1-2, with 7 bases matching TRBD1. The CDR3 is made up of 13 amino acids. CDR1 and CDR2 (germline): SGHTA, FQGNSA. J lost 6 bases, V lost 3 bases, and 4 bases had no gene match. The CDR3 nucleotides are TGTGCCAGCAGCTTTCAGGGGGTCGATGGCTACACCTTC. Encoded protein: CASSFQGVDGYTF.